This TCR beta chain came from a study of identical twins. Every one of the donors was a healthy Caucasian. This clonotype was recorded at least ten times. Its specificity is not known. This CDR3 has 13 residues. J lost 4 bases, V lost 6 bases, and 6 bases had no gene match. CDR1 and CDR2 from the germline V gene are MNHEY and SMNVEV (reference sequence). Findings and limits, study-wide: Twins shared beta out-of-frame sequences in excess, but this excess was weaker. Cord blood's abundant beta clonotypes had fewer insertions, unlike memory repertoires.

TCRdb redid the calling of the 5' RACE reads with MiXCR, one entry per CDR3 protein. This table has a few hundred thousand distinct CDR3 sequences, roughly 8.6% appearing once. In addition, the sample was reused for a study of yellow fever vaccine responses in identical twins.

Sequencing used memory (CD45RO+) T cells sorted from blood. The genes are TRBV27 and TRBJ2-7; 7 bases map to TRBD1. The clonotype originates from a woman between 18 and 29 years old in good health. In DNA, the CDR3 is TGTGCCAGCAGGTGGGCAGGGGGTTACGAGCAGTACTTC. Encoded protein: CASRWAGGYEQYF.